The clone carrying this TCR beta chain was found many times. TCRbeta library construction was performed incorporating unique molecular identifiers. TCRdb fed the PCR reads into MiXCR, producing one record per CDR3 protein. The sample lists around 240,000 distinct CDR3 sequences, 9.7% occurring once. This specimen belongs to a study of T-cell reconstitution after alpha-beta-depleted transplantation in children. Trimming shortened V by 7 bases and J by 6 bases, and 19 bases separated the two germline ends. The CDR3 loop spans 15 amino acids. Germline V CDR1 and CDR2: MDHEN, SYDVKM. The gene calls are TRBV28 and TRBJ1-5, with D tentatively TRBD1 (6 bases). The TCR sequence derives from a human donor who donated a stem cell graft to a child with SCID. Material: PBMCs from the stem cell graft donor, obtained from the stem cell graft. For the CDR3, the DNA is TGTGCCAGCACCCCTCGAAGGGGGAGCGGTCAGCCCCAGCATTTT. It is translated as CASTPRRGSGQPQHF.